Presented here are 18 T cell receptor beta chains from one specimen sequenced in a study of blood T cells in healthy people across ages. Primers used in a second PCR of about 7 to 12 cycles were a sample-barcoded 5' primer and a J-beta primer mix. A single record per CDR3 protein comes from TCRdb applying MiXCR to the 5' RACE reads. The sample holds 730,000 or so distinct CDR3 sequences, roughly 43% seen once. What was sequenced was blood. These receptors were taken from a woman aged 60-75 years in good health.

This clonotype was counted a single time. The chain has TRBV7-9 and TRBJ1-5; 8 bases are a match to TRBD1. The CDR3 has 15 amino acids. CDR1 is SEHNR, CDR2 FQNEAQ, per germline (reference sequence). J lost 4 bases, V lost 4 bases, and 6 bases had no gene match. The CDR3 nucleotides read TGTGCCAGCAGCTATGGACAGGGTGGAAATCAGCCCCAGCATTTT. Its protein product is CASSYGQGGNQPQHF.

V usage is TRBV20-1 and J usage is TRBJ2-5; 7 bases agree with TRBD1. Per germline, CDR1 DFQATT and CDR2 SNEGSKA (reference sequence). The V gene end was trimmed by 1 base and the J gene end by 5 bases; junction bases not matched to a gene: 7. The CDR3 runs 14 residues. CDR3 loop: CSARAWDSRETQYF. CDR3 nucleotide sequence: TGCAGTGCTAGAGCCTGGGACAGTAGGGAGACCCAGTACTTC.

The CDR3 protein is CASREADREGQPQHF. The DNA for the CDR3 is TGTGCCAGCAGGGAAGCGGACAGGGAGGGTCAGCCCCAGCATTTT. The V call is TRBV12-3 or TRBV12-4, the J call TRBJ1-5; 8 bases line up with TRBD1. The CDR3 runs to 15 residues. After removal of 6 bases from V and 6 bases from J, the junction contained 10 bases not matched to a gene.

The J gene is TRBJ1-1, the V gene TRBV2; D is uncertain. Germline V CDR1 and CDR2: SNHLY, FYNNEI. This CDR3 has 12 amino acids. The V end was cut by 4 bases, the J end by 1 base, with 4 bases between. In DNA form, the CDR3 reads TGTGCCAGCAGTGTGGCGAACACTGAAGCTTTCTTT. The encoded protein is CASSVANTEAFF.

The chain is built from TRBV21-1 and TRBJ2-1; whether TRBD2, the table's D call, matches the DNA was not checked. TRBV21-1 represents a pseudogene. This CDR3 region has 16 residues. CDR3 protein: CASSKVGTSGYNEQFF. The DNA for the CDR3 is TGTGCCAGCAGCAAAGTAGGGACTAGCGGATACAATGAGCAGTTCTTC.

The V and J genes are TRBV12-3 or TRBV12-4 and TRBJ2-1; D possibly corresponds to TRBD2 (6 bases). The CDR3 runs to 13 residues. Trimming shortened V by 3 bases and J by 15 bases, and 18 bases separated the two germline ends. The CDR3: CASSFGGVSIGFF. The CDR3 coding sequence is TGTGCCAGCAGTTTTGGCGGGGTGTCAATCGGGTTCTTC.

This clonotype has just a few counts. This chain uses TRBV5-1 with TRBJ2-1, with 12 bases lining up with TRBD2. The CDR3 length is 16 residues. Germline values: CDR1 SGHRS, CDR2 YFSETQ. V shed 2 bases and J 4 bases; nucleotides not matched to a gene: 4. The CDR3 DNA follows: TGCGCCAGCAGCTTCTCTAGCGGGGGGGAATACAATGAGCAGTTCTTC. Its protein is CASSFSSGGEYNEQFF.

The CDR3 bases are TGCAGCGTTGGTGTAAACCGGGACAGGAGTGATTCACCCCTCCACTTT. Protein: CSVGVNRDRSDSPLHF. This sequence joins TRBV29-1 and TRBJ1-6, with 8 bases identical to TRBD1. CDR3 length: 16 amino acids. The V gene's germline CDR1 is SQVTM and CDR2 ANQGSEA. Unmatched junction bases numbered 13, after V lost 4 bases and J lost 8 bases.

The chain links TRBV15 to TRBJ2-7; D assignment may be TRBD1 or TRBD2 (5 bases each). The length of the CDR3 is 14 residues. The ends were cut back, 2 bases at V and 5 bases at J, with 13 bases in the middle. The germline V gene has CDR1 LNHNV and CDR2 YYDKDF (reference sequence). The CDR3 DNA reads TGTGCCACCAGCAGACGCACGGGGACCGACGAGCAGTACTTC. It yields the protein CATSRRTGTDEQYF.

There are many counts of this clonotype. This sequence joins TRBV29-1 and TRBJ2-3, with D unclear. Trimming pared 6 bases from V and 0 bases from J, leaving 10 bases between. The CDR3 length is 13 residues. Germline loops: CDR1 SQVTM, CDR2 ANQGSEA. Here the CDR3 DNA reads TGCAGCGTCGGACGGCTAAGCACAGATACGCAGTATTTT. Its protein product is CSVGRLSTDTQYF.

Worth noting for this clonotype: Mismatch with germline at one junction end may stem from a read error. V gene TRBV20-1 combines with J gene TRBJ1-1, with D maybe TRBD1 (5 bases). CDR1 DFQATT and CDR2 SNEGSKA come from the germline V gene (reference sequence). The CDR3 sequence is 15 residues long. CDR3 nucleotide sequence: TGCAGTGCCTACCGGGTGGGAGGGGCTAACACTCAAGCTTTCTTT. Its translation is CSAYRVGGANTQAFF.

This clonotype was detected only once. The gene calls are TRBV9 and TRBJ1-4; the D is unclear. There are 14 residues in the CDR3. Germline V gives CDR1 SGDLS, CDR2 YYNGEE. Between the trimmed V and J ends, which lost 0 bases and 6 bases, there was a span of 9 bases. The CDR3 nucleotides are TGTGCCAGCAGCGTAGCGGTCCAGGATGAAAAACTGTTTTTT. This sequence encodes CASSVAVQDEKLFF.

This clonotype was seen ten or more times. This sequence joins TRBV29-1 and TRBJ2-7; D unresolved. The germline V gene has CDR1 SQVTM and CDR2 ANQGSEA. Deletions cut 7 bases from V and 3 bases from J, with 16 bases between. CDR3 length: 13 residues. CDR3 residues: CSATDQGDYEQYF. As DNA, the CDR3 is TGCAGCGCTACGGACCAAGGAGACTACGAGCAGTACTTC.

The J gene is TRBJ2-1, the V gene TRBV5-6, with D possibly called TRBD1 or TRBD2 (5 bases each). Germline V gene lookup returns CDR1 SGHDT and CDR2 YYEEEE. This CDR3 contains 16 residues. V lost 4 bases, J lost 6 bases, and 20 bases lay in between. DNA of the CDR3: TGTGCCAGCAGCACCAGGGTGGCAGGGACGCGCAATGAGCAGTTCTTC. Translating gives CASSTRVAGTRNEQFF.

Remarks on this clonotype: A much larger clonotype is one base distant, so this may be a read error. The chain recombines TRBV6-2 or TRBV6-3 with TRBJ2-4; D possibly corresponds to TRBD2 (6 bases). The DNA end is a closer match to TRBJ2-7, so the J assignment may be wrong. The V gene's germline CDR1 is MNHEY and CDR2 SVGEGT. The CDR3 runs to 14 residues. In nucleotides, the CDR3 is TGTACCAGCAGTTACCAGGAGGGCCTCTACGAGCAGTACTTC. This encodes CTSSYQEGLYEQYF.

This clonotype has more than one count but fewer than ten. V and J are TRBV27 and TRBJ2-7; D is uncertain. The germline V and J ends were trimmed by 5 bases and 3 bases, with 11 bases remaining between them. This CDR3 has 13 amino acids. The germline V gene encodes CDR1 MNHEY and CDR2 SMNVEV (reference sequence). Here the CDR3 DNA reads TGTGCCAGCAGTGTCTTGGGTATCTACGAGCAGTACTTC. Encoded protein: CASSVLGIYEQYF.

This chain uses TRBV5-6 with TRBJ2-5; 9 nucleotides align to TRBD2. V was clipped by 1 base and J by 5 bases; unmatched bases: 6. Germline CDR1 reads SGHDT; CDR2 reads YYEEEE. The CDR3 covers 15 residues. CDR3 in DNA: TGTGCCAGCAGCTTGATAGCGGGAGCGGGGGAGACCCAGTACTTC. It yields the protein CASSLIAGAGETQYF.

The CDR3 coding sequence is TGTGCCAGCAGCGGGCAGGGACTAGCCGACACCGGGGAGCTGTTTTTT. Protein sequence: CASSGQGLADTGELFF. This chain links TRBV9 with TRBJ2-2; TRBD2 aligns across 9 bases. The CDR3 has 16 amino acids. The junction had 6 bases not matched to a gene; V was cut back by 3 bases and J by 3 bases. Germline V gene sequence: CDR1 SGDLS, CDR2 YYNGEE.